The subject of this entry is one T cell receptor (beta chain). The sample is drawn from a study of blood T cell repertoires in COVID-19. Study background: Acute and convalescent COVID-19 samples came from the United States, Italy and Spain.

Generated by immunoSEQ multiplex PCR, the TCRdb table keeps only in-frame clones and is missing some. Altogether about 14,000 clones are present, around 91% being singletons, with the ten largest covering 13% to 15%. The receptor comes from a man aged 50 or older with active COVID-19. Sequenced material: peripheral blood.

This CDR3 reads CASRLQGLGGYTF. CDR3 DNA: TGTGCCAGCAGATTACAGGGACTGGGGGGCTACACCTTC. The gene calls are TRBV28 and TRBJ1-2; the D gene is possibly TRBD1 (6 bases). The germline V and J ends were trimmed by 6 bases and 8 bases, with 16 bases remaining between them. This CDR3 has 13 amino acids. Germline values: CDR1 MDHEN, CDR2 SYDVKM.